This T cell receptor (beta chain) was sequenced during a study of blood T cells in healthy people across ages (dated by TCRdb to the mid-2010s). With respect to the entire study: Template switching captured roughly one uniquely barcoded TCR beta cDNA molecule per two T cells in model experiments. Using deep sequencing normalized with unique cDNA molecular identifiers, the study measured how TCR beta repertoire diversity changes with age. To avoid experimental bias, donors of different ages were distributed randomly across sequencing lanes. The donors were split into four age groups: young (average 16 years), middle-aged (about 40), aged (about 56) and long-lived (about 82). Using the same blood draw, the study looked at two additional independent replicas of 1 million unique cDNA reads for two donors, one aged 18 to 30 and the other aged 80 or older.

The method was 5' RACE. Instrument used: Illumina HiSeq 2500. The second PCR ran for about 6 to 11 cycles and used a J-beta primer mix along with a sample-barcoded 5' primer. Each TCR beta cDNA molecule received a unique molecular identifier from a template-switch 5' adaptor carrying 12 random nucleotides. Each sample yielded at least 2.5 million CDR3-containing paired-end reads. First-strand cDNA was synthesized from all RNA with the Mint cDNA synthesis kit, primed by a TRBC-specific oligonucleotide. After uracil-DNA glycosylase treatment, a first 18-cycle PCR used universal primers M1SS and BC2_uni_R on all cDNA. The original methods were these. Normalization of each sample was performed by random selection of 1 million high-quality reads, each carrying a distinct molecular identifier. Instead of being binned into consensus sequences, reads that shared molecular identifiers were thrown out. CDR3 identification, clonotype clustering and error correction used MiTCR with a Q25 quality threshold and the strictest error-elimination algorithm. A nonparametric unseen species model using Euler transformation provided a lower-bound estimate of total TCR beta diversity. TCRdb passed the public sequencing reads through fastp at Q25 and MiXCR, retaining productive beta sequences. Duplicate CDR3 protein sequences are folded into a single record with the most common DNA and genes. The V and J calls come from TCRdb's annotation, not from the publication. The sample table holds roughly 680,000 distinct CDR3 sequences, of which around 50% were seen once. The top ten constitute approximately 13% of the sample.

This clonotype was observed at least ten times. Its binding antigen is unknown. No much larger clonotype is one base removed from it; base qualities were not supplied. Study-level results and caveats: Since profiling was done on bulk unsorted PBMCs, naive and antigen-experienced compartments could not be conclusively compared. Compared with the aged group, the long-lived group had more naive CD4+ T cells, fewer expanded clones and increased TCR diversity, a pattern suggesting age selection. Estimates of total diversity based on one million sequenced T cells were considered lower bounds and underestimates. Because the CMV infection status of the donors was unknown, age-related changes in expanded clonotypes may potentially have been confounded. The percentage of naive T cells measured by flow cytometry correlated strongly with observed TCR beta diversity. As age increased, observed TCR beta diversity per million T cells dropped in a roughly linear way, and a significant reduction was already evident by age 40.

Systemically healthy Caucasian individuals from Russia, 35 to 40 in total and aged roughly 6 to 95 years, were included as donors. Around 10 milliliters of peripheral blood were drawn from each donor into EDTA-treated Vacutainer tubes. Ficoll-Paque density-gradient centrifugation was used to isolate PBMCs, with at least 7 million per sample. Trizol reagent was used to extract total RNA from the PBMCs, yielding at least 5 micrograms per sample. The percentages of naive CD45RAhigh/CD27high T cells were determined by flow cytometry on a PBMC aliquot from every donor. Deletion took 6 bases off V and 2 bases off J, with a span of 14 bases between the germline ends. Inclusive of the bounding cysteine and phenylalanine, the CDR3 is 15 residues long. The CDR3 DNA has 45 bases and is translated from base 1.

The sequence joins TRBV12-3 or TRBV12-4 to TRBJ2-1; a weak D assignment points to TRBD1 (6 bases agree). The sequence was collected from a woman of 80 years or more in good health. Material for sequencing was blood. The DNA reads TGTGCCAGCAGCCCGGGACACATAACCTACAATGAGCAGTTCTTC. Translation gives CASSPGHITYNEQFF.